Presented here are 29 T cell receptor beta chains from one specimen sequenced in a study of blood T cell repertoires in COVID-19. Data came from immunoSEQ multiplex PCR; TCRdb stores just in-frame clones and leaves some out. The sample lists about 170,000 clones; more than 75% were seen once. The sequenced material came from peripheral blood. The receptors were sampled from a man younger than 35 with COVID-19, enrolled during active disease.

The chain recombines TRBV2 with TRBJ1-5; TRBD1 aligns across 8 bases. The CDR3 runs to 13 residues. The germline gives CDR1 SNHLY, CDR2 FYNNEI. The junction had 2 bases not matched to a gene; V was cut back by 6 bases and J by 4 bases. The DNA for the CDR3 is TGTGCCAGCAGGGACAGGGTGAATCAGCCCCAGCATTTT. It translates to CASRDRVNQPQHF. Full variable domain (missing parts from reference TRBV2 and TRBJ1-5): EPEVTQTPSHQVTQMGQEVILRCVPISNHLYFYWYRQILGQKVEFLVSFYNNEISEKSEIFDDQFSVERPDGSNFTLKIRSTKLEDSAMYFCASRDRVNQPQHFGDGTRLSIL.

The chain joins TRBV13 to TRBJ2-2; 9 bases agree with TRBD1. The J segment lost 2 bases and the V segment lost 6 bases, leaving 7 bases of the junction unmatched. The CDR3 contains 16 residues. The germline V gene encodes CDR1 PRHDT and CDR2 FYEKMQ (reference sequence). CDR3 sequence (DNA): TGTGCCAGCAGTAGCGACAGGGGGTTCAACACCGGGGAGCTGTTTTTT. The encoded protein is CASSSDRGFNTGELFF. The full variable domain, with the rest looked up from reference TRBV13 and TRBJ2-2, is AAGVIQSPRHLIKEKRETATLKCYPIPRHDTVYWYQQGPGQDPQFLISFYEKMQSDKGSIPDRFSAQQFSDYHSELNMSSLELGDSALYFCASSSDRGFNTGELFFGEGSRLTVL.

CDR3 protein: CASRREVLNEQFF. Here the CDR3 DNA reads TGTGCCAGCAGGCGGGAGGTGCTCAATGAGCAGTTCTTC. J is TRBJ2-1 and V is TRBV27, with TRBD2 matching 8 bases. Germline lookup yields CDR1 MNHEY and CDR2 SMNVEV (reference sequence). J was trimmed by 6 bases and V by 6 bases; bases with no gene match: 4. The CDR3 has 13 amino acids.

The chain combines TRBV19 with TRBJ1-5; tentatively, D is TRBD1 (5 bases). CDR3 size: 14 residues. Germline V lookup: CDR1 LNHDA, CDR2 SQIVND (reference sequence). V was shortened by 5 bases and J by 6 bases, with 14 bases between the two germline ends. The CDR3 DNA reads TGTGCCAGTAGTTCGGTGGGGGGGACTCAGCCCCAGCATTTT. It is translated as CASSSVGGTQPQHF.

Here the CDR3 reads CASSSPQGVSEAFF. The CDR3 bases are TGTGCCAGCAGTTCACCACAGGGTGTCTCTGAAGCTTTCTTT. This chain connects TRBV28 to TRBJ1-1; D may be TRBD1 (6 bases). This CDR3 is built from 14 residues. The germline CDR1 and CDR2 sequences are MDHEN and SYDVKM. Trimming shortened V by 4 bases and J by 6 bases, and 15 bases separated the two germline ends. Combining the CDR3 with reference TRBV28 and TRBJ1-1 gives the whole variable domain DVKVTQSSRYLVKRTGEKVFLECVQDMDHENMFWYRQDPGLGLRLIYFSYDVKMKEKGDIPEGYSVSREKKERFSLILESASTNQTSMYLCASSSPQGVSEAFFGQGTRLTVV.

The rearrangement joins TRBV28 to TRBJ2-7; 8 nucleotides line up with TRBD2. The CDR3 covers 16 residues. Germline loops: CDR1 MDHEN, CDR2 SYDVKM. The ends lost 6 bases at V and 6 bases at J; junction bases unmatched: 16. CDR3 amino acids: CASSPGRESLYPEQYF. The CDR3, as DNA: TGTGCCAGCAGCCCCGGGAGGGAGAGCCTTTATCCCGAGCAGTACTTC.

J is TRBJ2-7 and V is TRBV28, with D possibly TRBD2 on 5 matching bases. With 2 bases removed from V and 5 bases from J, the gap between germline ends came to 13 bases. CDR3 length equals 14 residues. Germline V lookup: CDR1 MDHEN, CDR2 SYDVKM. CDR3 nucleotides: TGTGCCAGCAGTTTACCCGAGGGATCCGACGAGCAGTACTTC. Translating gives CASSLPEGSDEQYF.

The CDR3 loop is CASSSLDSAHNEKLFF. The CDR3 coding sequence is TGTGCCAGCAGTTCTCTCGACAGTGCGCATAATGAAAAACTGTTTTTT. V and J are TRBV28 and TRBJ1-4, with D perhaps matching TRBD1 (5 bases). V gave up 4 bases and J gave up 4 bases, with 16 bases separating them. The CDR3 contains 16 residues. Germline lookup yields CDR1 MDHEN and CDR2 SYDVKM.

V is TRBV15 and J is TRBJ2-2; the D is unclear. Trimming left V 3 bases short and J 1 base short, with 9 bases between. Germline V gene data show CDR1 as LNHNV and CDR2 as YYDKDF (reference sequence). CDR3 length equals 15 residues. CDR3 in DNA: TGTGCCACCAGCAGGTCTGCCAGGAACACCGGGGAGCTGTTTTTT. Translation: CATSRSARNTGELFF.

CDR3 loop: CASTGRAGELFF. The CDR3 DNA reads TGTGCCAGCACGGGGAGGGCCGGGGAGCTGTTTTTT. The gene calls are TRBV6-5 and TRBJ2-2; 7 nucleotides agree with TRBD2. Germline CDR1 and CDR2: MNHEY and SVGAGI. This CDR3 is built from 12 residues. The trim removed 7 bases at V and 6 bases at J, leaving 2 bases unmatched.

The gene calls are TRBV28 and TRBJ1-5, with D possibly matching TRBD1 (6 bases). V lost 2 bases to trimming and J lost 0 bases, with 11 bases between them. From germline, CDR1 is MDHEN and CDR2 SYDVKM. The CDR3 spans 16 residues. The CDR3 reads CASSLHAGDSNQPQHF. The DNA for the CDR3 is TGTGCCAGCAGTTTACATGCAGGGGATAGCAATCAGCCCCAGCATTTT. Full variable domain (missing parts from reference TRBV28 and TRBJ1-5): DVKVTQSSRYLVKRTGEKVFLECVQDMDHENMFWYRQDPGLGLRLIYFSYDVKMKEKGDIPEGYSVSREKKERFSLILESASTNQTSMYLCASSLHAGDSNQPQHFGDGTRLSIL.

V gene TRBV5-7 combines with J gene TRBJ1-2; the match to TRBD1 covers 7 bases. TRBV5-7 is assigned to the ORF class and has an uncertain function. J lost 0 bases, V lost 0 bases, and 2 bases had no gene match. CDR3 length: 15 residues. CDR3 bases: TGTGCCAGCAGCTTGGGACAGGGAACTAACTATGGCTACACCTTC. Its translation: CASSLGQGTNYGYTF.

The genes are TRBV16 and TRBJ2-5; TRBD1 is a possible D gene (5 bases). Per germline, CDR1 KGHSY and CDR2 FQNENV. This CDR3 has 15 amino acids. Trimming took off 1 base at V and 5 bases at J, with 14 bases between the two ends. For the CDR3, the DNA is TGTGCCAGCAGCCAATTTTTGGGGCAAGGGGAGACCCAGTACTTC. Translation gives CASSQFLGQGETQYF.

This clone was detected only once. This chain joins TRBV28 and TRBJ1-5; D not resolved. Germline-derived CDR1 and CDR2 are MDHEN and SYDVKM. CDR3 length equals 15 residues. Trimming pared 3 bases from V and 4 bases from J, leaving 13 bases between. The chain's CDR3 is CASSLVGRRNQPQHF. In nucleotides, the CDR3 is TGTGCCAGCAGTTTGGTCGGGAGACGTAATCAGCCCCAGCATTTT. Filled out from reference TRBV28 and TRBJ1-5, the complete variable domain reads DVKVTQSSRYLVKRTGEKVFLECVQDMDHENMFWYRQDPGLGLRLIYFSYDVKMKEKGDIPEGYSVSREKKERFSLILESASTNQTSMYLCASSLVGRRNQPQHFGDGTRLSIL.

The genes are TRBV9 and TRBJ1-1; 8 bases are shared with TRBD1. Trimming removed 3 bases from V and 1 base from J; junction bases left unmatched: 2. The germline V gene has CDR1 SGDLS and CDR2 YYNGEE. The CDR3 length is 14 residues. The CDR3 bases are TGTGCCAGCAGCGACGACAGGGGGAACACTGAAGCTTTCTTT. It codes for CASSDDRGNTEAFF.

The rearrangement links TRBV5-1 to TRBJ1-1, with unresolved D. V was shortened by 4 bases and J by 6 bases, with 16 bases between the two germline ends. This CDR3 is built from 14 residues. Germline CDR1 and CDR2: SGHRS and YFSETQ. The CDR3 nucleotides read TGCGCCAGCAGCCCGGCGGGAGTCGGCTCTGAAGCTTTCTTT. Translated, it gives CASSPAGVGSEAFF.

The V gene is TRBV5-1, the J gene TRBJ1-2, with 7 positions matching TRBD1. V lost 4 bases, J lost 4 bases, and 4 bases stayed unmatched. Germline loops: CDR1 SGHRS, CDR2 YFSETQ. There are 13 residues in the CDR3. The CDR3 here is CASSGGGIYGYTF. The CDR3 DNA sequence: TGCGCCAGCAGCGGAGGGGGCATCTATGGCTACACCTTC.

This clone was observed once. The gene calls are TRBV27 and TRBJ2-5; 8 nucleotides align to TRBD2. This CDR3 contains 15 residues. J gave up 4 bases and V 6 bases, and 10 bases lay outside the gene matches. Germline-derived CDR1 and CDR2 are MNHEY and SMNVEV (reference sequence). CDR3 protein: CASSSSSGRRETQYF. The DNA for the CDR3 is TGTGCCAGCAGCTCTTCCAGCGGGAGACGAGAGACCCAGTACTTC.

The chain links TRBV5-1 to TRBJ2-7, with 11 bases fitting TRBD1. Germline V CDR1 and CDR2: SGHRS, YFSETQ. V was clipped by 0 bases and J by 3 bases; unmatched bases: 5. The CDR3 length is 16 residues. CDR3 DNA sequence: TGCGCCAGCAGCTTGGCGGGGGACAGGGGGAACTACGAGCAGTACTTC. Its translation is CASSLAGDRGNYEQYF. The full variable domain, with the rest looked up from reference TRBV5-1 and TRBJ2-7, is KAGVTQTPRYLIKTRGQQVTLSCSPISGHRSVSWYQQTPGQGLQFLFEYFSETQRNKGNFPGRFSGRQFSNSRSEMNVSTLELGDSALYLCASSLAGDRGNYEQYFGPGTRLTVT.

V is TRBV9 and J is TRBJ1-4; 12 nucleotides agree with TRBD1. Unmatched junction bases numbered 6, after V lost 4 bases and J lost 2 bases. The CDR3 has 17 residues. Germline CDR1 is SGDLS and CDR2 is YYNGEE. CDR3 in amino acids: CASSPSGTGGTNEKLFF. The DNA of the CDR3 is TGTGCCAGCAGCCCGAGCGGGACAGGGGGCACTAATGAAAAACTGTTTTTT.

The rearrangement uses TRBV28 and TRBJ1-2; D uncertain. The ends were cut back, 5 bases at V and 4 bases at J, with 17 bases in the middle. From germline, CDR1 is MDHEN and CDR2 SYDVKM. The CDR3 is 15 amino acids. CDR3 sequence: CASSISNTLSYGYTF. The CDR3 DNA follows: TGTGCCAGCAGTATTTCAAATACTTTGAGCTATGGCTACACCTTC.

The chain carries TRBV7-9 and TRBJ2-3; a possible D gene is TRBD2 (6 bases). Germline assignment: CDR1 SEHNR and CDR2 FQNEAQ (reference sequence). Trimming took off 3 bases at V and 1 base at J, with 8 bases between the two ends. The CDR3 is made up of 14 amino acids. CDR3 coding DNA: TGTGCCAGCAGCTTCGGGGGAGGCACAGATACGCAGTATTTT. It encodes CASSFGGGTDTQYF.

The chain carries TRBV6-6 and TRBJ1-2; D is uncertain. Trimming cost V 3 bases and J 2 bases, with 10 bases left between them. There are 14 residues in the CDR3. Germline V gene lookup returns CDR1 MNHNY and CDR2 SVGAGI (reference sequence). The CDR3 reads CASSYNPGNYGYTF. Here the CDR3 DNA reads TGTGCCAGCAGTTATAATCCGGGAAACTATGGCTACACCTTC.

The V call is TRBV9, the J call TRBJ2-3; possibly TRBD2 for D (5 bases). The V gene's germline CDR1 is SGDLS and CDR2 YYNGEE. The CDR3 loop spans 15 amino acids. Deletions cut 0 bases from V and 2 bases from J, with 10 bases between. The CDR3 nucleotides read TGTGCCAGCAGCGTAGCATCCGGGATCACAGATACGCAGTATTTT. Amino acids: CASSVASGITDTQYF.

This clone appeared a single time. The V and J genes are TRBV7-2 and TRBJ2-5, with 7 bases lining up with TRBD1. J was trimmed by 5 bases and V by 2 bases; bases with no gene match: 11. There are 16 residues in the CDR3. The germline CDR1 and CDR2 sequences are SGHTA and FQGNSA. CDR3 coding DNA: TGTGCCAGCAGCTTACGAAGGGGGCGATGGACGGAGACCCAGTACTTC. This gives the protein CASSLRRGRWTETQYF.

V and J are TRBV29-1 and TRBJ2-7, with D tentatively TRBD1 (5 bases). The germline CDR1 and CDR2 sequences are SQVTM and ANQGSEA. CDR3 size: 11 residues. Trimming stripped 7 bases from V and 0 bases from J, with 7 bases between. The chain's CDR3 is CSAQGSYEQYF. The CDR3, as DNA: TGCAGCGCCCAGGGCTCCTACGAGCAGTACTTC.

This rearrangement joins TRBV7-9 to TRBJ1-2, with D uncertain. Trimming stripped 1 base from V and 5 bases from J, with 14 bases between. The germline V gene has CDR1 SEHNR and CDR2 FQNEAQ (reference sequence). The CDR3 has 15 residues. In DNA form, the CDR3 reads TGTGCCAGCAGCTTAGTATCCGTCGGGTTATATGGCTACACCTTC. It encodes CASSLVSVGLYGYTF.

This chain connects TRBV7-9 to TRBJ1-1; D is undetermined. Germline V CDR1 and CDR2: SEHNR, FQNEAQ (reference sequence). This CDR3 contains 13 residues. Trimming left V 6 bases short and J 4 bases short, with 12 bases between. The CDR3 loop is CASRREGGTEAFF. The CDR3 nucleotides are TGTGCCAGCAGAAGGGAGGGAGGCACTGAAGCTTTCTTT.

The chain carries TRBV28 and TRBJ2-7, with D maybe TRBD2 (6 bases). CDR3 length: 15 amino acids. CDR1 and CDR2 (germline): MDHEN, SYDVKM. Trimming took 4 bases from V and 1 from J, leaving 14 bases between them. CDR3 in DNA: TGTGCCAGCAGTTCAGGGACTCACCCGTCCTACGAGCAGTACTTC. Encoded protein: CASSSGTHPSYEQYF.